The 24 T cell receptor beta chains in this list originate from one sample, sequenced in a study of blood T cells in healthy people across ages. Alongside a J-beta primer mix, a sample-barcoded 5' primer served in a second PCR lasting about 7 to 12 cycles. A single record per CDR3 protein comes from TCRdb applying MiXCR to the 5' RACE reads. The sample yields fewer than 800,000 distinct CDR3 sequences, 20% to 25% seen once. The source material was blood. The receptors stem from a man between 65 and 85 years old in good health.

This clonotype was seen a handful of times. The chain employs TRBV20-1 and TRBJ2-3, with 7 bases aligning to TRBD2. Germline CDR1 reads DFQATT; CDR2 reads SNEGSKA (reference sequence). The CDR3 totals 18 residues. The chain's CDR3 is CSAPGLADFRPSTDTQYF. As DNA, the CDR3 is TGCAGCGCCCCGGGGCTAGCGGATTTTCGACCAAGCACAGATACGCAGTATTTT.

This clonotype was observed a handful of times. Here the CDR3 reads CASSQVGREQYF. The CDR3 DNA is TGTGCCAGCAGCCAGGTGGGTCGCGAGCAGTACTTC. The chain has TRBV3-1 and TRBJ2-7; D call uncertain. V gave up 3 bases and J gave up 6 bases, with 9 bases separating them. This CDR3 region has 12 residues. Per the germline V gene, CDR1 is LGHDT and CDR2 is YNNKEL (reference sequence).

The chain combines TRBV4-3 with TRBJ1-4; TRBD1 aligns across 8 bases. Looked up from germline, CDR1 is LGHNA and CDR2 is YSLEER. With V trimmed by 5 bases and J by 7 bases, 9 bases remained unmatched. The CDR3 has 15 amino acids. CDR3 sequence (DNA): TGCGCCAGCAGCGCCCAGGGGGCGGGAGGTGAAAAACTGTTTTTT. Its translation: CASSAQGAGGEKLFF.

This clonotype was seen a handful of times. J is TRBJ2-7 and V is TRBV12-3 or TRBV12-4; D unresolved. The V gene lost 5 bases and the J gene lost 7 bases, with 12 bases spanning the gap. This CDR3 region has 12 residues. In DNA, the CDR3 is TGTGCCAGCAGTCAACTACGTCTGGAGCAGTACTTC. This sequence encodes CASSQLRLEQYF.

This clonotype was observed a few times. The chain carries TRBV20-1 and TRBJ2-5, with D tentatively TRBD2 (6 bases). Germline lookup yields CDR1 DFQATT and CDR2 SNEGSKA (reference sequence). The CDR3 loop spans 14 amino acids. Between the trimmed V and J ends, which lost 1 base and 4 bases, there was a span of 13 bases. CDR3 amino acids: CSARGLGGGETQYF. CDR3 in DNA: TGCAGTGCTAGAGGACTAGGTGGAGGAGAGACCCAGTACTTC.

This rearrangement joins TRBV2 to TRBJ1-5, with D maybe TRBD1 (5 bases). The CDR3 has 11 amino acids. The V gene lost 7 bases and the J gene lost 9 bases, with 10 bases spanning the gap. Looked up from germline, CDR1 is SNHLY and CDR2 is FYNNEI. The CDR3 DNA sequence: TGTGCCAGCAATGCCGGGGGGCCCCAGCATTTT. Translating gives CASNAGGPQHF.

J is TRBJ2-5 and V is TRBV2; 9 positions agree with TRBD1. The J call may be in error: the DNA end matches TRBJ2-7 better. CDR1 and CDR2 (germline): SNHLY, FYNNEI. The CDR3 has 15 amino acids. The CDR3 sequence is CASSSPDRGPYEQYF. For the CDR3, the DNA is TGTGCCAGCAGTTCCCCGGACAGGGGCCCCTACGAGCAGTACTTC.

This clonotype has a count of ten or more. The V call is TRBV5-1, the J call TRBJ1-6, with D tentatively TRBD1 (5 bases). V was clipped by 4 bases and J by 7 bases, with 15 bases between them. The CDR3 has 15 residues. Germline V CDR1 and CDR2: SGHRS, YFSETQ. The CDR3 nucleotides are TGCGCCAGCAGCCCCTCGGGGGGAGAGAATTCACCCCTCCACTTT. Its translation: CASSPSGGENSPLHF.

The gene calls are TRBV7-8 and TRBJ1-1, with D hard to call. Per the germline V gene, CDR1 is SGHVS and CDR2 is FQNEAQ. The CDR3 sequence is 11 residues long. V was cut by 5 bases and J by 8 bases, with 9 bases left in between. CDR3 sequence: CASSAVYEAFF. CDR3 DNA: TGTGCCAGCAGCGCTGTATACGAAGCTTTCTTT.

This clonotype appeared many times. This chain joins TRBV6-5 and TRBJ1-1; unclear D gene. CDR3 length: 14 amino acids. Germline lookup yields CDR1 MNHEY and CDR2 SVGAGI. V lost 2 bases and J lost 4, with 11 bases in between. In DNA form, the CDR3 reads TGTGCCAGCAGTTACACGGCAGGATTCACTGAAGCTTTCTTT. It encodes CASSYTAGFTEAFF.

This clonotype was found a few times. One end of the junction does not line up with germline, which may come from a read error. The CDR3 DNA is TGTGCCAGCAGTTCCCTCTCACAGGGTTTTGGAGACACCATATATTTT. Protein product: CASSSLSQGFGDTIYF. The chain uses TRBV27 and TRBJ1-3; maybe TRBD1 (6 bases). Germline assignment: CDR1 MNHEY and CDR2 SMNVEV (reference sequence). CDR3 size: 16 residues.

The V gene is TRBV7-3, the J gene TRBJ1-1; 7 positions agree with TRBD1. The CDR3 has 13 amino acids. V was clipped by 5 bases and J by 8 bases; unmatched bases: 8. Germline values: CDR1 SGHTA, CDR2 FQGTGA. CDR3 sequence (DNA): TGTGCCAGCAGCCCCGACAGGGAAACCGAAGCTTTCTTT. It translates to CASSPDRETEAFF.

This clonotype was counted a few times. V and J are TRBV5-1 and TRBJ2-1, with D tentatively TRBD1 (6 bases). The V gene's germline CDR1 is SGHRS and CDR2 YFSETQ. V was shortened by 0 bases and J by 9 bases, with 16 bases between the two germline ends. This CDR3 is 15 amino acids long. CDR3 sequence: CASSLAPSGVGEQFF. Written as DNA, the CDR3 is TGCGCCAGCAGCTTGGCTCCATCAGGGGTGGGTGAGCAGTTCTTC. The variable domain in full, completed from reference TRBV5-1 and TRBJ2-1, reads KAGVTQTPRYLIKTRGQQVTLSCSPISGHRSVSWYQQTPGQGLQFLFEYFSETQRNKGNFPGRFSGRQFSNSRSEMNVSTLELGDSALYLCASSLAPSGVGEQFFGPGTRLTVL.

This clonotype appeared once. The rearrangement uses TRBV20-1 and TRBJ2-5; the D is unclear. The CDR3 totals 15 residues. Germline CDR1 DFQATT, CDR2 SNEGSKA (reference sequence). V dropped 2 bases and J dropped 2 bases, with 15 bases sitting between them. CDR3 amino acids: CSARFTMDPQETQYF. As DNA, the CDR3 is TGCAGTGCTAGATTCACTATGGACCCACAAGAGACCCAGTACTTC.

This clonotype was found a few times. The chain recombines TRBV6-1 with TRBJ1-2; 10 nucleotides line up with TRBD1. The CDR3 spans 15 residues. Germline values: CDR1 MNHNS, CDR2 SASEGT. The V segment lost 5 bases and the J segment 5 bases; nucleotides outside the gene matches: 8. CDR3 bases: TGTGCCAGCAGTATCCGGACAGGGGGTCAGTATGGCTACACCTTC. Its protein is CASSIRTGGQYGYTF.

The V gene is TRBV7-9, the J gene TRBJ2-7, with D unclear. Between the trimmed V and J ends, which lost 5 bases and 3 bases, there was a span of 14 bases. The CDR3 runs to 14 residues. The germline V gene encodes CDR1 SEHNR and CDR2 FQNEAQ (reference sequence). The CDR3 DNA is TGTGCCAGCAGCCCAGGACGATCGGGCTACGAGCAGTACTTC. This gives the protein CASSPGRSGYEQYF.

The sample holds many counts of this clonotype. V and J are TRBV18 and TRBJ2-1; D is unresolved. Germline V gives CDR1 KGHSH, CDR2 LQKENI. V was shortened by 2 bases and J by 10 bases, with 6 bases between the two germline ends. This CDR3 contains 11 residues. The CDR3: CASSPAREQFF. In DNA form, the CDR3 reads TGTGCCAGCTCACCAGCAAGGGAGCAGTTCTTC.

This clonotype was counted only a few times. A much larger clone sits a single nucleotide away, making a read error possible. The chain recombines TRBV6-6 with TRBJ1-4, with D tentatively TRBD1 (5 bases). The CDR3 totals 13 residues. V lost 6 bases, J lost 14 bases, and 19 bases lay in between. Germline V gene sequence: CDR1 MNHNY, CDR2 SVGAGI (reference sequence). CDR3 nucleotides: TGTGCCAGCAGCGGGACCTCACCATCAGATCTGTTTTTT. It codes for CASSGTSPSDLFF.

Only a few counts were recorded for this clonotype. The DNA for the CDR3 is TGTGCCAGCAGATTAGGGGGGACTAGCAACAATGAGCAGTTCTTC. Protein: CASRLGGTSNNEQFF. The chain is built from TRBV28 and TRBJ2-1; 9 nucleotides line up with TRBD2. With 6 bases clipped from V and 5 bases from J, the junction kept 8 bases outside the gene matches. Germline CDR1 MDHEN, CDR2 SYDVKM. There are 15 residues in the CDR3.

The chain has TRBV6-2 or TRBV6-3 and TRBJ2-2; D tentatively fits TRBD1 or TRBD2 (5 bases each). The CDR3 totals 19 residues. In germline, CDR1 is MNHEY, CDR2 SVGEGT. The V end lost 2 bases, the J end lost 1 base, and 20 bases lay between the germline ends. CDR3 sequence reads: CASSYPDRGLALNTGELFF. DNA for the CDR3: TGTGCCAGCAGTTACCCTGACAGAGGGCTAGCACTGAACACCGGGGAGCTGTTTTTT.

This clonotype appeared a single time. The chain uses TRBV6-1 and TRBJ2-1; 15 bases line up with TRBD2. Germline-derived CDR1 and CDR2 are MNHNS and SASEGT. Losses at the gene ends were 8 bases for V and 2 bases for J; bases not matched to a gene: 7. This CDR3 is 17 amino acids long. This CDR3 reads CASGGLAGGYAYNEQFF. The CDR3 bases are TGTGCCAGCGGGGGACTAGCGGGAGGATACGCCTACAATGAGCAGTTCTTC.

This clonotype turned up a few times. The chain combines TRBV20-1 with TRBJ2-3; D remains ambiguous. Germline V gene sequence: CDR1 DFQATT, CDR2 SNEGSKA (reference sequence). The CDR3 spans 12 residues. The V end was cut by 0 bases, the J end by 10 bases, with 11 bases between. The CDR3 region is CSARDGPPSQYF. CDR3 bases: TGCAGTGCTAGAGATGGACCTCCCTCGCAGTATTTT.

Only a few counts were recorded for this clonotype. The chain links TRBV4-1 to TRBJ2-7; no definite D call. V was shortened by 0 bases and J by 2 bases, with 5 bases between the two germline ends. Germline V gene lookup returns CDR1 MGHRA and CDR2 YSYEKL. The CDR3 extends over 13 amino acids. CDR3 sequence: CASSQDEAYEQYF. The CDR3 nucleotides read TGCGCCAGCAGCCAAGATGAAGCCTACGAGCAGTACTTC.

The chain combines TRBV20-1 with TRBJ2-3; 7 nucleotides align to TRBD2. This CDR3 is 15 amino acids long. The germline CDR1 and CDR2 sequences are DFQATT and SNEGSKA (reference sequence). Losses at the gene ends were 3 bases for V and 2 bases for J; bases not matched to a gene: 8. For the CDR3, the DNA is TGCAGTGCTAGGCCGCAAGCGGGACCCACAGATACGCAGTATTTT. It codes for CSARPQAGPTDTQYF.